This T cell receptor beta chain was captured in a study of cytomegalovirus exposure and HLA in healthy donors. Germline V gene sequence: CDR1 MGHRA, CDR2 YSYEKL. This CDR3 is built from 16 residues. Trimming took 0 bases from V and 2 from J; bases not matched to a gene: 4. Vbeta (60) and Jbeta (13) primers were used in the PCR. This table comes from immunoSEQ multiplex PCR, and its TCRdb copy is limited to in-frame clones, with some not included. The table has some 100,000 clones, 60% to 85% seen once. The receptor's source is a female donor in good health and CMV-seronegative. What was sequenced was PBMCs. V and J are TRBV4-1 and TRBJ2-5; the match to TRBD2 covers 9 bases. The CDR3 is CASSQEGAGGQETQYF. CDR3 DNA: TGCGCCAGCAGCCAAGAGGGAGCGGGGGGACAAGAGACCCAGTACTTC.